The present T cell receptor beta chain was sequenced within a study of radiotherapy plus CTLA-4 blockade in lung cancer. Study-level background: Among patients, approximately 19% showed objective responses, and approximately 30% had disease control. Study observations and caveats: After radiotherapy and ipilimumab, tumor-derived clones expanded in peripheral blood. Early blood T cell clone dynamics, with interferon-beta, were reported to best predict response.

It was focal radiation plus CTLA-4 blockade with ipilimumab that patients with chemo-refractory metastatic non-small-cell lung cancer received. About this clone itself: Antigen unknown.

The germline gives CDR1 MNHEY, CDR2 SVGAGI. The V gene lost 2 bases and the J gene lost 3 bases, with 16 bases spanning the gap. This CDR3 comprises 16 residues. Assay: immunoSEQ multiplex PCR; the TCRdb copy retains only in-frame clones and omits some. Counted here are roughly 100,000 clones, under 90% occurring once; the ten biggest clones make up over 2%. This sequence was found in a human donor with non-small cell lung cancer that progressed on radiotherapy plus ipilimumab. Some clones in this sample may be carry-over from other donors' samples. The rearrangement joins TRBV6-5 to TRBJ1-2; D is uncertain. This specimen consisted of peripheral blood, obtained from a patient treated with radiotherapy plus ipilimumab. The CDR3 reads CASSYNDPGGYYGYTF. CDR3 nucleotides: TGTGCCAGCAGTTACAACGACCCCGGAGGGTACTATGGCTACACCTTC.